This TCR beta chain came from a study of regulatory T cells in long-lasting Graves disease. In building TCR beta libraries, iRepertoire HTBI primers were used together with Arm-PCR of CDR3 regions. One entry per CDR3 protein results from TCRdb running MiXCR on the multiplex PCR reads. The sample includes over 500,000 distinct CDR3 sequences, more than 15% seen only once; the top ten take 12%. Points from the study as a whole: Repertoires from persistent disease leaned toward TRBV28, TRBJ1-2 and TRBJ2-5.

This clonotype was observed a handful of times. Its cognate antigen is unknown. The CDR3 length is 15 residues. Germline lookup yields CDR1 MGHRA and CDR2 YSYEKL. The junction had 6 bases not matched to a gene; V was cut back by 4 bases and J by 2 bases. Indicated time point: newly diagnosed GD, antithyroid drugs for less than 3 months. Extracted RNA from PBMCs served as the source of the TCR library. These sequences were also reported in another study, on T cells in Graves' hyperthyroidism and ophthalmopathy.

The source was peripheral blood mononuclear cells (PBMCs), collected at new diagnosis, from a patient treated with antithyroid drugs. The chain couples TRBV4-1 to TRBJ1-2; 8 bases are a match to TRBD1. The receptor's source is a young man with Graves disease. The DNA of the CDR3 is TGCGCCAGCAGCCCCGAACGGACAGGGAACTATGGCTACACCTTC. This codes for CASSPERTGNYGYTF.